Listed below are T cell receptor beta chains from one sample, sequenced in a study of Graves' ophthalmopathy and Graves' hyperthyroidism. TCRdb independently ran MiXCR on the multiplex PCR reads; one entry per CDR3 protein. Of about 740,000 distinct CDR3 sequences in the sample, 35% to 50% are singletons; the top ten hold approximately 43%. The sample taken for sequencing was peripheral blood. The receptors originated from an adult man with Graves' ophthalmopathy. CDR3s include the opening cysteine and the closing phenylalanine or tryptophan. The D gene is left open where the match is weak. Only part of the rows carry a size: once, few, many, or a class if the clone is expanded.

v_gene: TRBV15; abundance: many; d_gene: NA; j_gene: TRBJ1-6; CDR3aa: CATSGKSYSPLHF; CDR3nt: TGTGCCACCAGCGGCAAGTCGTATTCACCCCTCCACTTT
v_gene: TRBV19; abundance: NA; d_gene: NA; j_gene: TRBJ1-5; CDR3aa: CASTPSRHSNQPQHF; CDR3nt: TGTGCCAGTACCCCCTCCCGTCACTCGAATCAGCCCCAGCATTTT
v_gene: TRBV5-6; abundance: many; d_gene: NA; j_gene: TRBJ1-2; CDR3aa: CASFRGSDYGYTF; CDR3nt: TGTGCCAGCTTTCGGGGAAGTGACTATGGCTACACCTTC
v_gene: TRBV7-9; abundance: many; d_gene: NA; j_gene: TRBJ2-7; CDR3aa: CASSLDVSHYEQYF; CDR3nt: TGTGCCAGCAGCTTAGATGTCAGCCACTACGAGCAGTACTTC
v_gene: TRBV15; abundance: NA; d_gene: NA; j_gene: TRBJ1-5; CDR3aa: CATSSVGGSTNQPQHF; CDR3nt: TGTGCCACCAGCAGCGTTGGGGGGTCCACCAATCAGCCCCAGCATTTT
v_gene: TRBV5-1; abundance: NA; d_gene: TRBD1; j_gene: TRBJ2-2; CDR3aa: CASSLDRGLFF; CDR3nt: TGCGCCAGCAGCTTAGACAGGGGGCTGTTTTTT
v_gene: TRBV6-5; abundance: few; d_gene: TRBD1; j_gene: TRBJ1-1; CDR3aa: CASSYTRDRGEAFF; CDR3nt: TGTGCCAGCAGTTACACCCGGGACAGGGGGGAAGCTTTCTTT
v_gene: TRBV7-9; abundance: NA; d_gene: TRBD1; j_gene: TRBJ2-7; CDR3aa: CASSQRGQEVPPPYEQYF; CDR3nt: TGTGCCAGCAGCCAAAGGGGACAGGAGGTTCCCCCCCCCTACGAGCAGTACTTC
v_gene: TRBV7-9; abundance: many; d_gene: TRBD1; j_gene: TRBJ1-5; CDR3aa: CASSLGQGYQPQHF; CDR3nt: TGTGCCAGCAGCCTTGGACAGGGCTATCAGCCCCAGCATTTT
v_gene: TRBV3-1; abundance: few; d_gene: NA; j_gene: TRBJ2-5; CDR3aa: CASSQHQETQYF; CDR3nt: TGTGCCAGCAGCCAACATCAAGAGACCCAGTACTTC
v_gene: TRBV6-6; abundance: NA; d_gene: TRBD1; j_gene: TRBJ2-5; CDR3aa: CASSYPTGGETQYF; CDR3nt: TGTGCCAGCAGTTACCCGACAGGGGGAGAGACCCAGTACTTC
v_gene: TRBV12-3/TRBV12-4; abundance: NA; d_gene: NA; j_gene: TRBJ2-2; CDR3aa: CASSLVSYTGELFF; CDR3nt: TGTGCCAGCAGTTTAGTATCGTACACCGGGGAGCTGTTTTTT
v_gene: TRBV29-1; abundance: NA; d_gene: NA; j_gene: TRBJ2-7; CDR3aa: CSLKAPYEQYF; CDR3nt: TGCAGCTTAAAGGCACCCTACGAGCAGTACTTC
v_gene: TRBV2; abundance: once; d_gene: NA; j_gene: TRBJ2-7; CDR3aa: CASSLSGTWSSYEQYF; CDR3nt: TGTGCCAGCAGTCTGTCCGGGACGTGGAGCTCCTACGAGCAGTACTTC
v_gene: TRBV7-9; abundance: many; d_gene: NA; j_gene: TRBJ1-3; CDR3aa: CASSPPGKSSGNTIYF; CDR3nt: TGTGCCAGCAGCCCACCGGGGAAGAGCTCTGGAAACACCATATATTTT
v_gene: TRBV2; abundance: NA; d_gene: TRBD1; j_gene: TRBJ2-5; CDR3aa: CASSQGGQAYGTQYF; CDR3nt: TGCGCCAGCAGCCAAGGGGGACAGGCCTATGGCACCCAGTACTTC
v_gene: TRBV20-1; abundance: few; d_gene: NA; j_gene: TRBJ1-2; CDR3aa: CNADGGANYGYTF; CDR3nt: TGCAACGCGGATGGGGGAGCTAACTATGGCTACACCTTC
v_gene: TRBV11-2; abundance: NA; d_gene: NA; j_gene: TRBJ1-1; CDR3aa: CASSLTTGEAFF; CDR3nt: TGTGCCAGCAGCTTAACTACCGGTGAAGCTTTCTTT
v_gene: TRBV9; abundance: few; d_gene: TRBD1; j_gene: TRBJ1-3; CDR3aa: CASSGRDSPSGNTIYF; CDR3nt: TGTGCCAGCAGCGGCCGGGACAGCCCCTCTGGAAACACCATATATTTT
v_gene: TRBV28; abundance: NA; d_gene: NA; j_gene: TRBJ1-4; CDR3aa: CASSQISTGLFF; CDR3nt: TGTGCCAGCAGCCAGATCTCAACGGGACTGTTTTTT
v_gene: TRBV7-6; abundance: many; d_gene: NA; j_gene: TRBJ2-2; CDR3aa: CASSVPTGTGELFF; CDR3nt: TGTGCCAGCAGCGTGCCCACGGGGACCGGGGAGCTGTTTTTT
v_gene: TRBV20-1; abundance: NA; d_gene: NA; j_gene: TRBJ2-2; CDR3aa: CSARPLTRGDTGELFF; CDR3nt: TGCAGTGCTAGGCCCTTGACCCGAGGGGACACCGGGGAGCTGTTTTTT
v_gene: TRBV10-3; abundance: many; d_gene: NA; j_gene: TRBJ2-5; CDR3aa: CAISESIPPPGGGSETQYF; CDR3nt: TGTGCCATCAGTGAGTCGATCCCCCCCCCAGGGGGAGGATCGGAGACCCAGTACTTC
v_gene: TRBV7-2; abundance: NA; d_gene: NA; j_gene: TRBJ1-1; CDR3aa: CASSLAMGKNTEACF; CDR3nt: TGTGCCAGCAGCTTAGCGATGGGAAAGAACACTGAAGCTTGCTTT
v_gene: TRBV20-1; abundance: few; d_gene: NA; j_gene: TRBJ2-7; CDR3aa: CSASTLLLGEQYF; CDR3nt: TGCAGTGCTAGCACACTTCTCCTGGGCGAGCAGTACTTC
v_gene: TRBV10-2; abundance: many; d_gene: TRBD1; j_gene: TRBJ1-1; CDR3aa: CASSADRGHPEAFF; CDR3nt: TGCGCCAGCAGTGCGGACAGGGGGCACCCTGAAGCTTTCTTT
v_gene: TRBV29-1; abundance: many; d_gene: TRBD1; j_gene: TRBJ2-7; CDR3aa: CSVTGTGGHEQYF; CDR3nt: TGCAGCGTTACCGGGACAGGGGGGCACGAGCAGTACTTC
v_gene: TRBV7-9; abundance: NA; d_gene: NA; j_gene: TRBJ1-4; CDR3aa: CASSLAAGDEKLFF; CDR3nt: TGTGCCAGCAGCTTAGCGGCGGGTGATGAAAAACTGTTTTTT
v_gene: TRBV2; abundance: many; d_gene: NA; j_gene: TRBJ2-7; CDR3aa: CASNRGYEQYF; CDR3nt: TGTGCCAGCAATCGGGGCTACGAGCAGTACTTC
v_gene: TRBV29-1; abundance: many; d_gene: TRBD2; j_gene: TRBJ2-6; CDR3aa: CSVEVRGNGGANVLTF; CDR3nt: TGCAGCGTTGAGGTGCGGGGGAACGGTGGGGCCAACGTCCTGACTTTC
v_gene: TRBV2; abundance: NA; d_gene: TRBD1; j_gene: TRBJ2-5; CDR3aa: CASTPGQGETQYF; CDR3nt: TGTGCCAGCACCCCGGGACAGGGAGAGACCCAGTACTTC
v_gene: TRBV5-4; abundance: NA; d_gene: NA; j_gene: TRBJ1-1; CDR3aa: CASSLRERPEAFF; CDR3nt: TGTGCCAGCAGCCTCAGGGAGAGGCCTGAAGCTTTCTTT
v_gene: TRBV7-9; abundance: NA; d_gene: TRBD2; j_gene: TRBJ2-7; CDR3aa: CASSSASGRAQYF; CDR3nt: TGTGCCAGCAGCTCCGCTAGCGGGAGGGCCCAGTACTTC
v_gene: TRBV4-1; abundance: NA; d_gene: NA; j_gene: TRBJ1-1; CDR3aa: CASSPETYMNTEAFF; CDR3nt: TGCGCCAGCAGCCCGGAAACGTACATGAACACTGAAGCTTTCTTT
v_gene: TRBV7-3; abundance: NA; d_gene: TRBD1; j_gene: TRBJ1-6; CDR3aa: CARSVRQGDSPLHF; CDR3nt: TGTGCCCGGAGTGTGCGACAGGGGGATTCACCCCTCCACTTT